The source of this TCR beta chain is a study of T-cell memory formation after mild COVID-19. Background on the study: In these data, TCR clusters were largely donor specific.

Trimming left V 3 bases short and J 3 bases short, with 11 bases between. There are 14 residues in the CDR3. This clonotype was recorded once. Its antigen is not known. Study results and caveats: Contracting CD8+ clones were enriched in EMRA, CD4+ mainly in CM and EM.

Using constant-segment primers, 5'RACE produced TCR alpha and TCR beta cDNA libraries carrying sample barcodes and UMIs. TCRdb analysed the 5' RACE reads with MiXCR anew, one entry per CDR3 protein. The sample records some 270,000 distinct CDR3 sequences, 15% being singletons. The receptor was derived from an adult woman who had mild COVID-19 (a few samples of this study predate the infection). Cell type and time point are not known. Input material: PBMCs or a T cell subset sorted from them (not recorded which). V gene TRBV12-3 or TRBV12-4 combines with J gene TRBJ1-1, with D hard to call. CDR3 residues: CASSLRPTYTEAFF. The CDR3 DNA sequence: TGTGCCAGCAGTTTGAGACCCACCTACACTGAAGCTTTCTTT.